The 17 T cell receptor beta chains given below trace back to one sample, sequenced in a study of T cell repertoires in ileal Crohn's disease. Sequenced by immunoSEQ multiplex PCR; TCRdb stores in-frame clones only, minus some. The table records fewer than 4,500 clones, roughly 83% of them present only once. The sequencing input was ileal tissue. These receptor sequences come from an adult with Crohn's disease.

The genes are TRBV6-1 and TRBJ2-2; 9 positions agree with TRBD2. This CDR3 contains 15 residues. The germline V gene encodes CDR1 MNHNS and CDR2 SASEGT. Trimming cost V 4 bases and J 4 bases; bases outside gene matches: 4. The DNA of the CDR3 is TGTGCCAGCAGTGTCTCAGCGGGGGGCACCGGGGAGCTGTTTTTT. Protein: CASSVSAGGTGELFF.

The rearrangement joins TRBV18 to TRBJ2-1; tentatively, D is TRBD2 (5 bases). Germline V gene lookup returns CDR1 KGHSH and CDR2 LQKENI. V lost 2 bases to trimming and J lost 0 bases, with 8 bases between them. The CDR3 sequence is 15 residues long. DNA of the CDR3: TGTGCCAGCTCACCAGACACTAGCTCCTACAATGAGCAGTTCTTC. Protein product: CASSPDTSSYNEQFF.

The chain combines TRBV4-1 with TRBJ1-1; D might be TRBD1 (5 bases). The V and J ends lost 4 bases and 0 bases respectively, with 9 bases between them. From germline, CDR1 is MGHRA and CDR2 YSYEKL. The CDR3 spans 14 residues. DNA of the CDR3: TGCGCCAGCAGCCCCAGGGACTTGAACACTGAAGCTTTCTTT. Translation: CASSPRDLNTEAFF.

This chain uses TRBV5-1 with TRBJ2-7; 12 nucleotides align to TRBD1. This CDR3 contains 15 residues. Germline V gene data show CDR1 as SGHRS and CDR2 as YFSETQ. V lost 2 bases and J lost 5; bases outside the gene matches: 5. The CDR3 loop is CASSFTGTGGDEQYF. The CDR3 DNA sequence: TGCGCCAGCAGCTTTACCGGGACAGGGGGCGACGAGCAGTACTTC. Full variable domain (outside the CDR3, taken from reference TRBV5-1 and TRBJ2-7): KAGVTQTPRYLIKTRGQQVTLSCSPISGHRSVSWYQQTPGQGLQFLFEYFSETQRNKGNFPGRFSGRQFSNSRSEMNVSTLELGDSALYLCASSFTGTGGDEQYFGPGTRLTVT.

V and J are TRBV10-2 and TRBJ1-1; 7 nucleotides agree with TRBD1. The CDR3 totals 12 residues. With 7 bases clipped from V and 3 bases from J, the junction kept 2 bases outside the gene matches. Germline values: CDR1 WSHSY, CDR2 SAAADI. The chain's CDR3 is CASNDRDTEAFF. Written as DNA, the CDR3 is TGCGCCAGCAACGACAGGGACACTGAAGCTTTCTTT.

The rearrangement links TRBV2 to TRBJ2-1, with 9 bases fitting TRBD2. This CDR3 spans 17 amino acids. V dropped 4 bases and J dropped 7; count of bases not matched to a gene: 14. Germline V gene data show CDR1 as SNHLY and CDR2 as FYNNEI. The CDR3 coding sequence is TGTGCCAGCAGTGGACCTGAGATAGCGGGGGCTAAGAATGAGCAGTTCTTC. Translated, it gives CASSGPEIAGAKNEQFF.

This clone is labeled as large (0.1 to 1%). This chain links TRBV18 with TRBJ1-1, with 7 bases lining up with TRBD1. The CDR3 is 15 amino acids. V gave up 2 bases and J gave up 1 base; unmatched junction bases: 4. CDR1 is KGHSH, CDR2 LQKENI, per germline. The CDR3 is CASSPEGTANTEAFF. CDR3 bases: TGTGCCAGCTCACCAGAGGGGACAGCGAACACTGAAGCTTTCTTT.

This clone was observed a few times. The rearrangement joins TRBV30 to TRBJ1-1, with 8 bases lining up with TRBD1. The CDR3 spans 13 residues. Germline values: CDR1 GTSNPN, CDR2 SVGIG (reference sequence). Losses at the gene ends were 7 bases for V and 1 base for J; bases not matched to a gene: 5. CDR3 residues: CAYRTGKNTEAFF. CDR3 DNA sequence: TGTGCCTATCGGACAGGGAAGAACACTGAAGCTTTCTTT.

The chain links TRBV30 to TRBJ2-7; D is unclear. CDR1 is GTSNPN, CDR2 SVGIG, per germline (reference sequence). The CDR3 totals 16 residues. The ends were cut back, 1 base at V and 0 bases at J, with 16 bases in the middle. The CDR3 coding sequence is TGTGCCTGGAGTGCATACAGTTACAGTACCTCCTACGAGCAGTACTTC. Translation gives CAWSAYSYSTSYEQYF.

The chain carries TRBV18 and TRBJ2-7; no clear D. CDR3 length: 14 amino acids. Germline V gene sequence: CDR1 KGHSH, CDR2 LQKENI. Trimming removed 1 base at V and 5 bases at J, with 12 bases between. DNA of the CDR3: TGTGCCAGCTCACCACTGGTTTCTGACAACGAGCAGTACTTC. It specifies CASSPLVSDNEQYF.

The chain is built from TRBV21-1 and TRBJ2-1; TRBD2 is the table's D call and was not checked against the DNA. TRBV21-1 has pseudogene status. This CDR3 spans 18 amino acids. The CDR3 DNA reads TGTGCCAGCAGCAAAGGAGAAACTAGCGGGGGGGAGCAATATGAGCAGTTCTTC. This translates into CASSKGETSGGEQYEQFF.

The chain is built from TRBV28 and TRBJ1-2; 9 nucleotides line up with TRBD1. Germline CDR1 MDHEN, CDR2 SYDVKM. The trim removed 6 bases at V and 7 bases at J, leaving 18 bases unmatched. The CDR3 covers 17 residues. This CDR3 reads CASRAGTGKRSVGGYTF. The CDR3 DNA follows: TGTGCCAGCAGGGCCGGGACAGGGAAACGATCGGTTGGTGGCTACACCTTC.

This chain uses TRBV7-8 with TRBJ1-2, with D perhaps matching TRBD1 (5 bases). V was pared by 5 bases and J by 1 base, with 11 bases between. This CDR3 region has 14 residues. From germline, CDR1 is SGHVS and CDR2 FQNEAQ. CDR3 sequence (DNA): TGTGCCAGCAGCCGCGGAGACAGTAACTATGGCTACACCTTC. This codes for CASSRGDSNYGYTF.

This sequence joins TRBV20-1 and TRBJ1-1; D gene unclear. V was cut by 7 bases and J by 1 base, with 7 bases left in between. The CDR3 runs to 11 residues. The germline CDR1 and CDR2 sequences are DFQATT and SNEGSKA (reference sequence). This CDR3 reads CSVTANTEAFF. CDR3 DNA sequence: TGCAGTGTAACAGCGAACACTGAAGCTTTCTTT.

This chain connects TRBV5-1 to TRBJ2-1; 11 bases fit TRBD2. Germline V gene sequence: CDR1 SGHRS, CDR2 YFSETQ. The junction had 5 bases not matched to a gene; V was cut back by 3 bases and J by 0 bases. This CDR3 region has 17 residues. The CDR3 DNA is TGCGCCAGCAGCTCCGCTAGCGGGAGGAGCTCCTACAATGAGCAGTTCTTC. Its protein product is CASSSASGRSSYNEQFF. The variable domain in full, completed from reference TRBV5-1 and TRBJ2-1, reads KAGVTQTPRYLIKTRGQQVTLSCSPISGHRSVSWYQQTPGQGLQFLFEYFSETQRNKGNFPGRFSGRQFSNSRSEMNVSTLELGDSALYLCASSSASGRSSYNEQFFGPGTRLTVL.

The genes are TRBV4-1 and TRBJ1-6, with D unclear. Germline V gene data show CDR1 as MGHRA and CDR2 as YSYEKL. The CDR3 totals 15 residues. Trimming took 0 bases from V and 7 from J, leaving 10 bases between them. CDR3 amino acids: CASSQEEAQNSPLHF. In DNA, the CDR3 is TGCGCCAGCAGCCAAGAGGAGGCACAAAATTCACCCCTCCACTTT.

This clone has only one observation. V gene TRBV10-3 combines with J gene TRBJ1-6, with D tentatively TRBD1 (6 bases). CDR3 size: 13 residues. Trimming left V 4 bases short and J 7 bases short, with 8 bases between. CDR1 is ENHRY and CDR2 is SYGVKD in the germline V gene. In DNA form, the CDR3 reads TGTGCCATCAGTGCCAGGGGCAATTCACCCCTCCACTTT. Its translation is CAISARGNSPLHF.